The entry below describes one TCR beta chain. These data belong to a study of shared clonotypes between healthy human individuals. Germline CDR1 is MGHRA and CDR2 is YSYEKL. This CDR3 contains 13 residues. The V segment lost 2 bases and the J segment 15 bases; nucleotides outside the gene matches: 6. Naive CD8 cells were CD45RO-negative, positively selected for CCR7, excluding terminally differentiated effector memory CD45RA+ cells. Measured with immunoSEQ multiplex PCR; TCRdb has only the in-frame clones, and not every one. The sample contains a few million clones, around 95% of which appear only once.

The chain links TRBV4-1 to TRBJ2-1; 11 nucleotides agree with TRBD2. This TCR was sampled from a man in his late teens or twenties in good health. Some clones in this sample may be carry-over from other donors' samples. The specimen sequenced was naive CD8+ T cells from PBMCs. The CDR3 coding sequence is TGCGCCAGCAGCCAAAAGGGACTAGCGGCGCCGTTCTTC. Encoded protein: CASSQKGLAAPFF.